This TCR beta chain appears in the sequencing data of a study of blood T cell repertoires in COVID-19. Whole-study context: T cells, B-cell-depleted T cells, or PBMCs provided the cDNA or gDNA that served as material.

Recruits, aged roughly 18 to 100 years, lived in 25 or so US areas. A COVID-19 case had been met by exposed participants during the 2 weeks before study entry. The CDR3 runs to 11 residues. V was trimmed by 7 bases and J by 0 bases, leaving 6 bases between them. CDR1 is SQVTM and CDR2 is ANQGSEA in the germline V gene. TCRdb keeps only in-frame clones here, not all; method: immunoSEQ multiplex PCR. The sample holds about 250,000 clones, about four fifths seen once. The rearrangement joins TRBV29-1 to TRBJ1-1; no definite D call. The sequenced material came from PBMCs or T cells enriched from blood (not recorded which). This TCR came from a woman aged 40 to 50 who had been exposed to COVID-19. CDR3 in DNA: TGCAGCGGCGAGGTGAACACTGAAGCTTTCTTT. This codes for CSGEVNTEAFF. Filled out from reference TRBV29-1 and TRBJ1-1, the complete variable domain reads SAVISQKPSRDICQRGTSLTIQCQVDSQVTMMFWYRQQPGQSLTLIATANQGSEATYESGFVIDKFPISRPNLTFSTLTVSNMSPEDSSIYLCSGEVNTEAFFGQGTRLTVV.